The following is a T cell receptor beta chain sequence with its context. Its specificity is unknown. The record originates from a study of OX40 agonist ivuxolimab in advanced cancers. Background on the study: Patients were dosed intravenously with ivuxolimab at 0.01 to 10 mg/kg every 2 weeks. Study results and caveats: The average count of expanded clones was higher among CD8+ T cells than among CD4+.

The CDR3 extends over 11 amino acids. The ends were cut back, 2 bases at V and 8 bases at J, with 4 bases in the middle. Looked up from germline, CDR1 is SGHTA and CDR2 is FQGNSA. Repertoires were generated with immunoSEQ multiplex PCR, while TCRdb's copy carries only in-frame clones and drops some. The repertoire holds roughly 86,000 clones, with 92% as singletons. This TCR was sampled from an adult with an advanced solid tumor such as melanoma, head and neck, liver or kidney cancer. J is TRBJ2-1 and V is TRBV7-2; no firm D call. The source material was CD4+ or CD8+ T cells sorted from blood, sampled in a trial of the OX40 agonist ivuxolimab. Here the CDR3 DNA reads TGTGCCAGCAGCTTAATCGATGAGCAGTTCTTC. Its protein is CASSLIDEQFF.